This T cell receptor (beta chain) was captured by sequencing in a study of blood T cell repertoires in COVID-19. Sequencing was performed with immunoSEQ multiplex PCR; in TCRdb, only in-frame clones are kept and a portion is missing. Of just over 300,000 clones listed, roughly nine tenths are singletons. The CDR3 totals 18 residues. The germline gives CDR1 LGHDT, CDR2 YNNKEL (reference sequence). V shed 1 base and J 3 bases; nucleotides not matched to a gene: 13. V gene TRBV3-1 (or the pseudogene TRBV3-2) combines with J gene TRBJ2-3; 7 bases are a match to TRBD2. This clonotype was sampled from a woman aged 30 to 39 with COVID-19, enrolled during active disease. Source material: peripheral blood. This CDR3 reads CASSQAPPLGGVTDTQYF. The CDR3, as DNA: TGTGCCAGCAGCCAAGCTCCCCCACTGGGGGGGGTGACAGATACGCAGTATTTT.